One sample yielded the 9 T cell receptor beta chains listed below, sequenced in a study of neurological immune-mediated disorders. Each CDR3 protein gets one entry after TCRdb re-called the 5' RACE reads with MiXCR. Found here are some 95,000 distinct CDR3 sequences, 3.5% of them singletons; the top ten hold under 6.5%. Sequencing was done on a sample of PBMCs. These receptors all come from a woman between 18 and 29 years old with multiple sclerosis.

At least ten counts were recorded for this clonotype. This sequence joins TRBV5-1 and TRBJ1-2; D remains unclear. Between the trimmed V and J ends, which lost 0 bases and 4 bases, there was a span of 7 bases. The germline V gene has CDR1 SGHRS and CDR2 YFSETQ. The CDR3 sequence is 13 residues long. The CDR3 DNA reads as TGCGCCAGCAGCTTGGAAGGCAGCTATGGCTACACCTTC. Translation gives CASSLEGSYGYTF.

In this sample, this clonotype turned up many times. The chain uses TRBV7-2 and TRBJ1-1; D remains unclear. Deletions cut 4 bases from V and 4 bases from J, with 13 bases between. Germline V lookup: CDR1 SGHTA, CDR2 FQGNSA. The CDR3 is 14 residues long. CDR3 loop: CASSSSPGSTEAFF. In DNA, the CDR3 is TGTGCCAGCAGCTCGTCCCCGGGGAGCACTGAAGCTTTCTTT.

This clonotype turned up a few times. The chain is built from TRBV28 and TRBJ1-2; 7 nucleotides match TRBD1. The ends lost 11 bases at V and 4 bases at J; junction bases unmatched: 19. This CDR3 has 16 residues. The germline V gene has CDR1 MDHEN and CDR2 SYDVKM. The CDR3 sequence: CAGRTPGTELIYGYTF. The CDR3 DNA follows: TGTGCCGGACGAACTCCCGGGACAGAGTTAATCTATGGCTACACCTTC.

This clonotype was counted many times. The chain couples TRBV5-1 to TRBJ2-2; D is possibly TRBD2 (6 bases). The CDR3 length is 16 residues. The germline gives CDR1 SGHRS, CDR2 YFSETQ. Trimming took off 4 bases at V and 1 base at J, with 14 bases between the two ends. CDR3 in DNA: TGCGCCAGCAGCCCGACGGGGACTGGGAACACCGGGGAGCTGTTTTTT. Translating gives CASSPTGTGNTGELFF.

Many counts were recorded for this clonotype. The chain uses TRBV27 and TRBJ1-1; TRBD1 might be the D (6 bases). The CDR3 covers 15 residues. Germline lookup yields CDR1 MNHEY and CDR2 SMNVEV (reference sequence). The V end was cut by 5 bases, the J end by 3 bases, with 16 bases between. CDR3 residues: CASSPIWGRDTEAFF. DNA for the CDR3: TGTGCCAGCAGTCCCATTTGGGGGCGGGACACTGAAGCTTTCTTT.

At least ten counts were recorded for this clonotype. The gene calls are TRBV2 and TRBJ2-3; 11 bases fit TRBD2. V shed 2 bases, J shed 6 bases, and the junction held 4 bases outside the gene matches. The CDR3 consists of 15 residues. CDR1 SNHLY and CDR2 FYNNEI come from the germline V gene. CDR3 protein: CASSEQGLAVDTQYF. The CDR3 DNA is TGTGCCAGCAGTGAACAGGGACTAGCGGTTGATACGCAGTATTTT. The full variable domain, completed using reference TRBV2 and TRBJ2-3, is EPEVTQTPSHQVTQMGQEVILRCVPISNHLYFYWYRQILGQKVEFLVSFYNNEISEKSEIFDDQFSVERPDGSNFTLKIRSTKLEDSAMYFCASSEQGLAVDTQYFGPGTRLTVL.

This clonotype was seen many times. CDR3 region: CASSQGNTEAFF. The CDR3 DNA is TGTGCCAGCAGCCAAGGGAACACTGAAGCTTTCTTT. J is TRBJ1-1 and V is TRBV14; D unresolved. The CDR3 loop spans 12 amino acids. Trimming left V 1 base short and J 1 base short, with 1 base between. CDR1 is SGHDN and CDR2 is FVKESK in the germline V gene.

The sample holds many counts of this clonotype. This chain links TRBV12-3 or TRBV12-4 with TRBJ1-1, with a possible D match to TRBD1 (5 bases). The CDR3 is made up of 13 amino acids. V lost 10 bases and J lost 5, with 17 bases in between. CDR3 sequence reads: CATRAGRGTEAFF. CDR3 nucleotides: TGTGCCACCCGGGCAGGGAGGGGTACTGAAGCTTTCTTT.

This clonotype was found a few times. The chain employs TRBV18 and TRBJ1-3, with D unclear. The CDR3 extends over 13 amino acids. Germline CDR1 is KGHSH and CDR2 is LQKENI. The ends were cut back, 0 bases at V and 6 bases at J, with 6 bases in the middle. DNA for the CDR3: TGTGCCAGCTCACCACCGACTGTAAACACCATATATTTT. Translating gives CASSPPTVNTIYF. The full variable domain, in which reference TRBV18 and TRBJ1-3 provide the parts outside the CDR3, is NAGVMQNPRHLVRRRGQEARLRCSPMKGHSHVYWYRQLPEEGLKFMVYLQKENIIDESGMPKERFSAEFPKEGPSILRIQQVVRGDSAAYFCASSPPTVNTIYFGEGSWLTVV.